The 7 T cell receptor beta chains reported below all come from one sample, sequenced in a study of identifying expanded T cells in peripheral blood. The assay was immunoSEQ multiplex PCR, and TCRdb's table has in-frame clones only and misses some. The profile shows more than 85,000 clones, approximately 89% of them singletons. The material sequenced was blood. These receptors all come from a person aged 18-69 years in good health.

The chain carries TRBV7-2 and TRBJ2-1; TRBD1 agrees at 8 bases. Germline V gives CDR1 SGHTA, CDR2 FQGNSA. Trimming cost V 3 bases and J 10 bases; bases outside gene matches: 8. The CDR3 runs to 14 residues. The CDR3 nucleotides read TGTGCCAGCAGCTTGGGGCAGGGGGCTGAAGAGCAGTTCTTC. Its translation is CASSLGQGAEEQFF.

The V call is TRBV7-9, the J call TRBJ2-3; TRBD2 aligns across 14 bases. The germline gives CDR1 SEHNR, CDR2 FQNEAQ (reference sequence). The V and J ends lost 5 bases and 4 bases, in that order; junction bases with no gene match: 2. The CDR3 consists of 15 residues. CDR3 in amino acids: CASSGGLAGADTQYF. CDR3 bases: TGTGCCAGCAGCGGGGGACTAGCGGGAGCAGATACGCAGTATTTT.

The gene calls are TRBV7-3 and TRBJ1-1; a possible D gene is TRBD1 (6 bases). V lost 1 base and J 4 bases, leaving 13 bases between the germline ends. CDR3 length equals 15 residues. Germline assignment: CDR1 SGHTA and CDR2 FQGTGA. As DNA, the CDR3 is TGTGCCAGCAGCTTAATGGGGGGCGCGTCCACTGAAGCTTTCTTT. Protein product: CASSLMGGASTEAFF.

The chain joins TRBV21-1 to TRBJ1-2. TRBV21-1 is reported as a pseudogene. There are 15 residues in the CDR3. CDR3 bases: TGTGCCAGCAGCAAAAGGACGGGGGAGAACTATGGCTACACCTTC. Translation: CASSKRTGENYGYTF.

The chain employs TRBV7-8 and TRBJ2-7; D ambiguous. Germline loops: CDR1 SGHVS, CDR2 FQNEAQ. The CDR3 covers 13 residues. Trimming pared 2 bases from V and 4 bases from J, leaving 9 bases between. CDR3 region: CASSLFLEYEQYF. The CDR3, as DNA: TGTGCCAGCAGCTTATTCCTCGAGTACGAGCAGTACTTC.

CDR3: CASSVGGYGYTF. DNA for the CDR3: TGTGCCAGCAGCGTGGGAGGCTATGGCTACACCTTC. The chain links TRBV6-5 to TRBJ1-2; no definite D call. V was clipped by 6 bases and J by 4 bases, with 9 bases between them. CDR1 and CDR2 from the germline V gene are MNHEY and SVGAGI. This CDR3 has 12 amino acids.

This clone was counted a few times. This rearrangement joins TRBV27 to TRBJ2-3; D might be TRBD2 (5 bases). The CDR3 is 16 residues long. Trimming pared 0 bases from V and 2 bases from J, leaving 12 bases between. Germline CDR1 and CDR2: MNHEY and SMNVEV (reference sequence). CDR3 amino acids: CASSLSILDYTDTQYF. CDR3 in DNA: TGTGCCAGCAGTTTATCGATACTAGACTACACAGATACGCAGTATTTT.